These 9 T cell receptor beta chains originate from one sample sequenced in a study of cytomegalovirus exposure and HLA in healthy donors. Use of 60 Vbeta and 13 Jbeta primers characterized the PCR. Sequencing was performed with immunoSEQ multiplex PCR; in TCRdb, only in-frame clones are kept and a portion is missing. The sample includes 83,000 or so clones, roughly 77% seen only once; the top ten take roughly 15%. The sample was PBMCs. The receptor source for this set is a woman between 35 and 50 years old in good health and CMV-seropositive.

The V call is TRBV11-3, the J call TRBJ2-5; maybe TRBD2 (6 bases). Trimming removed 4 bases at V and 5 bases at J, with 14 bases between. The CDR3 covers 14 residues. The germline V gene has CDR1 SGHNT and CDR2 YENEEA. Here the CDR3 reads CASSSPGERETQYF. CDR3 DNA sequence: TGTGCCAGCAGCTCCCCGGGGGAGCGGGAGACCCAGTACTTC.

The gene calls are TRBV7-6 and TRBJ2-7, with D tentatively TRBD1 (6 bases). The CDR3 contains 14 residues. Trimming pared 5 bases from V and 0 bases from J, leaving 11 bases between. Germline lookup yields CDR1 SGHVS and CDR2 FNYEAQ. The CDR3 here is CASSPRDNSYEQYF. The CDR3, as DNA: TGTGCCAGCAGCCCCCGGGACAACTCCTACGAGCAGTACTTC. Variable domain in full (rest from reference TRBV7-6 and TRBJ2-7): GAGVSQSPRYKVTKRGQDVALRCDPISGHVSLYWYRQALGQGPEFLTYFNYEAQQDKSGLPNDRFSAERPEGSISTLTIQRTEQRDSAMYRCASSPRDNSYEQYFGPGTRLTVT.

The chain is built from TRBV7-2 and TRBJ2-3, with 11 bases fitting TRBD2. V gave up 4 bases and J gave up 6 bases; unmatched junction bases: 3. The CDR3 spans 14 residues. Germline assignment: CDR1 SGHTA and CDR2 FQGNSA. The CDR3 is CASSSVAGGDTQYF. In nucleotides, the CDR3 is TGTGCCAGCAGCTCTGTAGCGGGAGGGGATACGCAGTATTTT.

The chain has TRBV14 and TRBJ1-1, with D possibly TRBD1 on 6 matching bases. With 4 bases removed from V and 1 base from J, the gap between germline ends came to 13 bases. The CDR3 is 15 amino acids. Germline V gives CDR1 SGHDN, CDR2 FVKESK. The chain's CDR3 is CASSPQGLSNTEAFF. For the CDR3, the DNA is TGTGCCAGCAGCCCACAGGGCCTCTCGAACACTGAAGCTTTCTTT.

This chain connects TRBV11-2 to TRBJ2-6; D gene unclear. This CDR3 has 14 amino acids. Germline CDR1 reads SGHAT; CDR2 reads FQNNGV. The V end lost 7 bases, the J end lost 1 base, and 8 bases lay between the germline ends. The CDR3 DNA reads TGTGCCAGCAAGCCCGTTTCTGGGGCCAACGTCCTGACTTTC. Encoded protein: CASKPVSGANVLTF.

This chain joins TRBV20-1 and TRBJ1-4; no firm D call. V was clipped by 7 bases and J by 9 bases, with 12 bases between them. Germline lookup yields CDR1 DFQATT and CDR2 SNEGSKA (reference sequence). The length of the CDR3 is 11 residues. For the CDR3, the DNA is TGCAGTGTTCCACTGATGAAAAAACTGTTTTTT. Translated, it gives CSVPLMKKLFF.

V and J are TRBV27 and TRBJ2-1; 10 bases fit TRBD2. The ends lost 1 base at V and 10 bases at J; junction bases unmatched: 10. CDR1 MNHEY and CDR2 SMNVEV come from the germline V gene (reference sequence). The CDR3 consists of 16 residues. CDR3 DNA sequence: TGTGCCAGCAGTTTATTTAGCGGGGGGCGCCGGGGAGAGCAGTTCTTC. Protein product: CASSLFSGGRRGEQFF.

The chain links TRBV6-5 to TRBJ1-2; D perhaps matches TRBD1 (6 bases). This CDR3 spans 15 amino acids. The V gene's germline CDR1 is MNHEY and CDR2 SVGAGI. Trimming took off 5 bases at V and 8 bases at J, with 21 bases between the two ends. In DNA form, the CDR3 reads TGTGCCAGCAGTCGCCATGAATCGACAGGTTTGGGCTACACCTTC. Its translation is CASSRHESTGLGYTF.

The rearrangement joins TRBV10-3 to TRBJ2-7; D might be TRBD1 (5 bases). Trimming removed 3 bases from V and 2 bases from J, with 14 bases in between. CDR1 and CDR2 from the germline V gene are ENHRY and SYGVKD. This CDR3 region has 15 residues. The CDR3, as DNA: TGTGCCATCAGTGAAGAGCAGGGCCGACCCTACGAGCAGTACTTC. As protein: CAISEEQGRPYEQYF.